The 25 T cell receptor beta chains below come from one sample, sequenced in a study of Graves' ophthalmopathy and Graves' hyperthyroidism (dated by TCRdb to the late 2010s). For sequencing, an Illumina HiSeq 2000 was employed. For repertoire sequencing, TCR beta CDR3 regions were amplified from RNA transcripts. The first round of RT-PCR was done with HTBI primers and the Qiagen OneStep RT-PCR kit, and was followed by a second round of multiplex PCR, then size selection and purification. Using fastp trimming at Q25 and MiXCR clonotype assembly, TCRdb reanalyzed the public sequencing data and kept in-frame beta chains. Each entry is one CDR3 protein sequence, shown with its most common DNA and genes. The sample profile shows about 620,000 distinct CDR3 sequences; over 20% of them were found once. Approximately 6.5% of the sample rests with the top ten. The specimen sequenced was peripheral blood. Receptors originate from a woman between 18 and 29 years old with stable Graves' hyperthyroidism. Some clones in this sample may be carry-over from other donors' samples. Donor details come from another sample of the same person, matched by shared clones.

Many counts were recorded for this clonotype. The chain joins TRBV27 to TRBJ2-7; 11 bases align to TRBD2. The V and J ends lost 3 bases and 9 bases, in that order; junction bases with no gene match: 10. CDR3 size: 15 residues. CDR1 and CDR2 from the germline V gene are MNHEY and SMNVEV (reference sequence). The CDR3 bases are TGTGCCAGCAGTTTCGGGACTAGCGGCCTCGGGGGGCAGTACTTC. Translated, it gives CASSFGTSGLGGQYF.

The sample holds one count of this clonotype. V and J are TRBV5-1 and TRBJ2-6; TRBD1 is a possible D gene (6 bases). From germline, CDR1 is SGHRS and CDR2 YFSETQ. Trimming pared 6 bases from V and 4 bases from J, leaving 17 bases between. CDR3 length: 16 residues. The CDR3 sequence is CASTPLQGYGANVLTF. The CDR3 nucleotides are TGCGCCAGCACGCCTCTACAGGGCTACGGGGCCAACGTCCTGACTTTC.

Ten or more counts support this clonotype. The V call is TRBV29-1, the J call TRBJ1-2; 7 bases align to TRBD1. V dropped 5 bases and J dropped 0; count of bases not matched to a gene: 6. CDR3 length: 14 residues. The germline V gene has CDR1 SQVTM and CDR2 ANQGSEA. The CDR3 coding sequence is TGCAGCGTTTATTACGGACAGGCTAACTATGGCTACACCTTC. Translating gives CSVYYGQANYGYTF.

This clonotype was seen many times. The V gene is TRBV2, the J gene TRBJ2-5, with a weak D call TRBD1 (6 bases). The CDR3 runs 17 residues. The germline CDR1 and CDR2 sequences are SNHLY and FYNNEI. Trimming removed 1 base from V and 2 bases from J, with 17 bases in between. This chain's CDR3 is CASSEGRGGSVQETQYF. The CDR3 DNA follows: TGTGCCAGCAGTGAAGGCAGGGGTGGTAGTGTGCAAGAGACCCAGTACTTC.

This sequence joins TRBV4-3 and TRBJ1-2, with D perhaps matching TRBD1 (5 bases). The length of the CDR3 is 15 residues. Trimming removed 1 base at V and 3 bases at J, with 12 bases between. Looked up from germline, CDR1 is LGHNA and CDR2 is YSLEER. The DNA of the CDR3 is TGCGCCAGCAGCCAAGGTCCAGGGTGGGACTATGGCTACACCTTC. It specifies CASSQGPGWDYGYTF.

In its sample, this clonotype was seen many times. J is TRBJ1-3 and V is TRBV7-8; D is possibly TRBD1 (5 bases). CDR3 length: 15 residues. V was cut by 1 base and J by 4 bases, with 11 bases left in between. Germline values: CDR1 SGHVS, CDR2 FQNEAQ. The CDR3 DNA follows: TGTGCCAGCAGCTTAGAAGGGGTTGGAGGAAACACCATATATTTT. Amino acid sequence: CASSLEGVGGNTIYF. Looking up the rest from reference TRBV7-8 and TRBJ1-3 gives the full variable domain: GAGVSQSPRYKVAKRGQDVALRCDPISGHVSLFWYQQALGQGPEFLTYFQNEAQLDKSGLPSDRFFAERPEGSVSTLKIQRTQQEDSAVYLCASSLEGVGGNTIYFGEGSWLTVV.

This clonotype turned up a few times. The V and J genes are TRBV11-1 and TRBJ1-1, with 7 bases fitting TRBD1. The CDR3 is 14 residues long. V gave up 1 base and J gave up 6 bases; unmatched junction bases: 5. Germline-derived CDR1 and CDR2 are SGHAT and FQDESV (reference sequence). The CDR3 region is CASSLGQGRAEAFF. CDR3 sequence (DNA): TGTGCCAGCAGCTTAGGACAGGGAAGGGCTGAAGCTTTCTTT.

Many counts were recorded for this clonotype. V usage is TRBV5-6 and J usage is TRBJ2-7; TRBD2 matches at 12 bases. Germline assignment: CDR1 SGHDT and CDR2 YYEEEE. The CDR3 is 16 residues long. Trimming cost V 1 base and J 9 bases; bases outside gene matches: 11. Here the CDR3 reads CASSLRRTSGAPGQYF. The CDR3, as DNA: TGTGCCAGCAGCTTGCGCCGGACTAGCGGGGCCCCGGGGCAGTACTTC.

This clonotype turned up a few times. The junction does not match germline at one end; this may be a read error. The rearrangement uses TRBV20-1 and TRBJ2-4; TRBD1 matches at 7 bases. Germline lookup yields CDR1 DFQATT and CDR2 SNEGSKA (reference sequence). The CDR3 spans 13 residues. The CDR3: CSASGTAKNIKYF. CDR3 sequence (DNA): TGCAGTGCTTCCGGGACAGCCAAAAACATTAAGTACTTC.

This clonotype came up a few times. J is TRBJ1-6 and V is TRBV28; D not certain. Germline V gene sequence: CDR1 MDHEN, CDR2 SYDVKM. Trimming removed 2 bases at V and 5 bases at J, with 10 bases between. The CDR3 loop spans 15 amino acids. DNA for the CDR3: TGTGCCAGCAGTTTAGAGGGAGGGAATAATTCACCCCTCCACTTT. Amino acids: CASSLEGGNNSPLHF.

V and J are TRBV2 and TRBJ1-5; D not certain. The V gene lost 3 bases and the J gene lost 3 bases, with 9 bases spanning the gap. This CDR3 contains 14 residues. From germline, CDR1 is SNHLY and CDR2 FYNNEI. CDR3 residues: CASSDWQHNQPQHF. The CDR3 DNA follows: TGTGCCAGCAGTGATTGGCAGCACAATCAGCCCCAGCATTTT.

In this sample, this clonotype turned up many times. This rearrangement joins TRBV7-9 to TRBJ2-6; D unresolved. V gave up 2 bases and J gave up 4 bases, with 9 bases separating them. CDR3 length: 15 amino acids. CDR1 is SEHNR, CDR2 FQNEAQ, per germline (reference sequence). The chain's CDR3 is CASSLRTRGANVLTF. CDR3 nucleotide sequence: TGTGCCAGCAGCTTAAGAACGAGAGGGGCCAACGTCCTGACTTTC. Combining the CDR3 with reference TRBV7-9 and TRBJ2-6 gives the whole variable domain DTGVSQNPRHKITKRGQNVTFRCDPISEHNRLYWYRQTLGQGPEFLTYFQNEAQLEKSRLLSDRFSAERPKGSFSTLEIQRTEQGDSAMYLCASSLRTRGANVLTFGAGSRLTVL.

This clonotype was seen at least ten times. This chain links TRBV6-1 with TRBJ1-5; the D is unclear. V lost 6 bases, J lost 3 bases, and 18 bases lay in between. Germline V gives CDR1 MNHNS, CDR2 SASEGT. The CDR3 has 16 residues. The CDR3 protein is CASRRAREGYNQPQHF. Here the CDR3 DNA reads TGTGCCAGCAGACGCGCCCGGGAAGGTTACAATCAGCCCCAGCATTTT.

This clonotype came up many times. The chain couples TRBV27 to TRBJ2-7; D might be TRBD2 (6 bases). V dropped 6 bases and J dropped 2 bases, with 11 bases sitting between them. This CDR3 has 13 amino acids. Germline CDR1 and CDR2: MNHEY and SMNVEV (reference sequence). CDR3 in DNA: TGTGCCAGCAGAGGAGGGGTTACCTACGAGCAGTACTTC. Its protein is CASRGGVTYEQYF.

This clonotype has at least ten counts. V usage is TRBV28 and J usage is TRBJ1-1, with D maybe TRBD1 (5 bases). The CDR3 is 15 residues long. From germline, CDR1 is MDHEN and CDR2 SYDVKM. The V end was cut by 3 bases, the J end by 0 bases, with 11 bases between. The CDR3 DNA is TGTGCCAGCAGTTTTCGGGGGGTGATGAACACTGAAGCTTTCTTT. Its protein product is CASSFRGVMNTEAFF.

Ten or more counts support this clonotype. The chain uses TRBV20-1 and TRBJ1-1; D remains ambiguous. This CDR3 has 14 amino acids. Per the germline V gene, CDR1 is DFQATT and CDR2 is SNEGSKA (reference sequence). The chain's CDR3 is CGTRRSGGNTEAFF. The CDR3 DNA reads TGCGGAACACGACGGTCAGGTGGGAACACTGAAGCTTTCTTT.

This clonotype was seen ten or more times. This chain links TRBV2 with TRBJ2-7; D gene uncertain. Trimming took 7 bases from V and 2 from J, leaving 18 bases between them. Germline lookup yields CDR1 SNHLY and CDR2 FYNNEI. The CDR3 has 15 residues. CDR3 in amino acids: CASIPSSSSTYEQYF. The CDR3, as DNA: TGTGCCAGCATTCCTAGTTCGAGTTCGACCTACGAGCAGTACTTC.

V usage is TRBV9 and J usage is TRBJ1-2, with D tentatively TRBD1 (6 bases). V was cut by 0 bases and J by 5 bases, with 11 bases left in between. Germline-derived CDR1 and CDR2 are SGDLS and YYNGEE. This CDR3 comprises 14 residues. The CDR3 bases are TGTGCCAGCAGCGTAGCAGGGGCCCGGTATGGCTACACCTTC. This codes for CASSVAGARYGYTF.

This clonotype was detected only a few times. The chain carries TRBV12-3 or TRBV12-4 and TRBJ1-1; D is unresolved. V lost 3 bases, J lost 6 bases, and 8 bases lay in between. The CDR3 has 12 residues. The CDR3 here is CASSLDGSEAFF. Here the CDR3 DNA reads TGTGCCAGCAGTTTGGATGGGTCTGAAGCTTTCTTT.

The V gene is TRBV6-1, the J gene TRBJ2-7; 8 bases line up with TRBD2. The germline gives CDR1 MNHNS, CDR2 SASEGT. This CDR3 comprises 13 residues. J lost 3 bases, V lost 5 bases, and 3 bases had no gene match. In nucleotides, the CDR3 is TGTGCCAGCAGTCCGGGGGGGTACTACGAGCAGTACTTC. Residues: CASSPGGYYEQYF.

This clonotype was recorded many times. This sequence joins TRBV30 and TRBJ1-5; 7 bases fit TRBD1. V shed 2 bases, J shed 5 bases, and the junction held 9 bases outside the gene matches. This CDR3 is 15 amino acids long. Per germline, CDR1 GTSNPN and CDR2 SVGIG (reference sequence). CDR3 loop: CAWSPTGARDQPQHF. CDR3 bases: TGTGCCTGGAGTCCAACAGGGGCAAGGGATCAGCCCCAGCATTTT.

This clonotype was counted between two and nine times. This may be a read error: a much more frequent sequence differs by one nucleotide. The chain is built from TRBV5-1 and TRBJ2-2; D assignment may be TRBD1 or TRBD2 (5 bases each). The CDR3 is 14 residues long. The germline gives CDR1 SGHRS, CDR2 YFSETQ. CDR3 coding DNA: TGCGCCAGCCACCCGACAGCCAACACCGGGGAGCTGTGTTTT. Translating it yields CASHPTANTGELCF.

This clonotype was recorded at least ten times. This chain uses TRBV2 with TRBJ2-7, with D possibly being TRBD1 (6 bases). This CDR3 has 13 residues. V was cut by 3 bases and J by 4 bases, with 10 bases left in between. Germline-derived CDR1 and CDR2 are SNHLY and FYNNEI. CDR3 nucleotide sequence: TGTGCCAGCAGTGACCCTGACAGGTACGAGCAGTACTTC. This sequence encodes CASSDPDRYEQYF.

Ten or more counts support this clonotype. The chain uses TRBV2 and TRBJ1-5; D is unresolved. Germline CDR1 and CDR2: SNHLY and FYNNEI. CDR3 length equals 14 residues. Trimming took 4 bases from V and 3 from J, leaving 10 bases between them. The DNA for the CDR3 is TGTGCCAGCAGTGGCAAACTATCCAATCAGCCCCAGCATTTT. It is translated as CASSGKLSNQPQHF.

The chain recombines TRBV6-5 with TRBJ2-2; 7 bases agree with TRBD1. CDR1 is MNHEY and CDR2 is SVGAGI in the germline V gene. The CDR3 is made up of 17 amino acids. V gave up 3 bases and J gave up 0 bases; unmatched junction bases: 7. For the CDR3, the DNA is TGTGCCAGCAGTTATGGTAGGGGGCCGACGAACACCGGGGAGCTGTTTTTT. This codes for CASSYGRGPTNTGELFF.